This T cell receptor (beta chain) was identified during a study of regulatory T cells in long-lasting Graves disease. Whole-study results and caveats: Persistent disease preferred TRBV28, TRBJ1-2 and TRBJ2-5; new disease, TRBV20-1 and TRBJ2-1.

A remark on this clonotype: What it recognizes is unknown.

Trimming removed 7 bases at V and 1 base at J, with 16 bases between. CDR1 SNHLY and CDR2 FYNNEI come from the germline V gene. The CDR3 has 15 amino acids. Specified time point: newly diagnosed GD, antithyroid drugs for less than 3 months. Extracted PBMC RNA gave rise to the TCR library. Patient provenance is recorded as an endocrinology department in Xi'an, China. Arm-PCR of CDR3 regions and iRepertoire HTBI primers were used to build TCR beta libraries. Each CDR3 protein is one row after TCRdb ran MiXCR on the multiplex PCR reads. This table holds a few hundred thousand distinct CDR3 sequences, 15% found once. These data were also reused for a study on T cells in Graves' hyperthyroidism and ophthalmopathy. This second study notes: Stable hyperthyroidism: no ophthalmopathy progression over 18 months of follow-up.

This material consisted of peripheral blood mononuclear cells (PBMCs), taken at new diagnosis, from a patient treated with antithyroid drugs. The chain has TRBV2 and TRBJ2-5; D may match TRBD1 or TRBD2 (6 bases each). The sequence derives from a woman aged 40 to 49 with Graves disease. The DNA of the CDR3 is TGTGCCAGCACCATACCGAGGGGGGTCCAAGAGACCCAGTACTTC. Translating gives CASTIPRGVQETQYF. Complete variable domain (other parts from reference TRBV2 and TRBJ2-5): EPEVTQTPSHQVTQMGQEVILRCVPISNHLYFYWYRQILGQKVEFLVSFYNNEISEKSEIFDDQFSVERPDGSNFTLKIRSTKLEDSAMYFCASTIPRGVQETQYFGPGTRLLVL.